A selection of T cell receptor beta chains follows, all from one sample in a study of blood T cell repertoires in COVID-19. Only in-frame clones appear in the TCRdb table, and some are missing; sequencing was by immunoSEQ multiplex PCR. The repertoire holds about 240,000 clones, more than 75% seen once, with 5.5% to 7.5% in the top ten. Sequencing input: peripheral blood. These receptors were collected from an older woman with active or convalescent COVID-19. The CDR3 runs from the conserved cysteine through the conserved F or W. Fields, in order: clone size, J gene, V gene, D gene, CDR3 DNA, CDR3 protein. A D gene is named only where the DNA matches it firmly. Clone size is shown for a subset of rows, as once, few, many or a class of expanded clone.

-	TRBJ1-2	TRBV6-4	TRBD1	TGTGCCAGCAGTGCTGGGACAGCCCTTTATGGCTACACCTTC	CASSAGTALYGYTF
-	TRBJ2-3	TRBV4-2	TRBD2	TGTGCCAGCAGCCAAGAGAGGCGCGGGGGGCCTACAGATACGCAGTATTTT	CASSQERRGGPTDTQYF
-	TRBJ1-5	TRBV19	-	TGTGCCAGTAGTATACAGTCAGATTATCAGCCCCAGCATTTT	CASSIQSDYQPQHF
-	TRBJ1-3	TRBV5-4	TRBD1	TGTGCCAGCAGCCCACAGGGGGGAACTGGAAACACCATATATTTT	CASSPQGGTGNTIYF
-	TRBJ1-2	TRBV5-1	-	TGCGCCAGCAGCTTGGGTCGCGGGGACGCCTGGGGCGGCTACACCTTC	CASSLGRGDAWGGYTF
once	TRBJ1-5	TRBV7-2	TRBD1	TGTGCCAGCAGTAGGACAGGGCCAGGGCCCCAGCATTTT	CASSRTGPGPQHF
-	TRBJ1-4	TRBV4-3	-	TGCGCCAGCAGCCCGTCACAGGTGTCTAATGAAAAACTGTTTTTT	CASSPSQVSNEKLFF
-	TRBJ1-2	TRBV19	-	TGTGCCAGTAGTAAGGGGACTACCAAACCCTATGGCTACACCTTC	CASSKGTTKPYGYTF
-	TRBJ2-3	TRBV4-3	TRBD2	TGCGCCAGCAGCTTCGGGGGGTCAGATACGCAGTATTTT	CASSFGGSDTQYF
-	TRBJ2-5	TRBV7-2	TRBD1	TGTGCCAGCAGCTGGACAGGGGCGGAGACCCAGTACTTC	CASSWTGAETQYF
few	TRBJ1-1	TRBV5-1	-	TGCGCCAGCAGCCCTGACATGAACACTGAAGCTTTCTTT	CASSPDMNTEAFF
-	TRBJ1-5	TRBV18	TRBD1	TGTGCCAGCTCACTACAGGGGGCCGATCAGCCCCAGCATTTT	CASSLQGADQPQHF
-	TRBJ1-1	TRBV6-5	TRBD1	TGTGCCAGCAGTTCCCTGACAGGGCACACTGAAGCTTTCTTT	CASSSLTGHTEAFF
-	TRBJ2-3	TRBV7-9	TRBD2	TGTGCCAGCAGCCCACGACTAGCGGGGGGCGTTCATACGCAGTATTTT	CASSPRLAGGVHTQYF
-	TRBJ1-4	TRBV20-1	-	TGCAGTGCTAGAGGGACTCGAGGATTTTTT	CSARGTRGFF
few	TRBJ2-1	TRBV29-1	-	TGCAGCGCCTGGGGGGACCGACGGCATGAGCAGTTCTTC	CSAWGDRRHEQFF
-	TRBJ2-2	TRBV13	-	TGTGCCAGCAGCCTGGGGCCCACCGGGGAGCTGTTTTTT	CASSLGPTGELFF
-	TRBJ2-7	TRBV11-3	TRBD2	TGTGCCAGCAGCCAGAGACTAGCGGGGACCTACGAGCAGTACTTC	CASSQRLAGTYEQYF
-	TRBJ2-7	TRBV3-1/TRBV3-2	TRBD1	TGTGCCAGCAGCCCTCATCCGGGACAGGGATTCGACGAGCAGTACTTC	CASSPHPGQGFDEQYF
-	TRBJ1-5	TRBV21-1	-	TGTGCCAGCAGCACAGGGAGGTTTAATCAGCCCCAGCATTTT	CASSTGRFNQPQHF
-	TRBJ2-3	TRBV5-6	TRBD2	TGTGCCAGCAGCCCGGGGGGGGCTTATGGCGCAGATACGCAGTATTTT	CASSPGGAYGADTQYF
-	TRBJ2-3	TRBV7-3	TRBD1	TGTGCCAGCAGCTCAGGGACAGGTTCCCCTAGCACAGATACGCAGTATTTT	CASSSGTGSPSTDTQYF
-	TRBJ2-3	TRBV9	-	TGTGCCAGCAGCGTAGAGGCGGGGGCCAGCACAGATACGCAGTATTTT	CASSVEAGASTDTQYF
-	TRBJ1-2	TRBV6-2/TRBV6-3	TRBD1	TGTGCCAGCAGTTACCGTACCGGACAGGAGTATGGCTACACCTTC	CASSYRTGQEYGYTF
-	TRBJ1-4	TRBV18	-	TGTGCCAGCTCCCCGACAGCCTTTAATGAAAAACTGTTTTTT	CASSPTAFNEKLFF
-	TRBJ1-2	TRBV9	-	TGTGCCAGCAGCGTAGATCCTAGAAGCTATGGCTACACCTTC	CASSVDPRSYGYTF
-	TRBJ2-3	TRBV4-2	-	TGTGCCAGCAGCCAAGATGGCGGGACGGGTAGGGATACGCAGTATTTT	CASSQDGGTGRDTQYF
-	TRBJ2-7	TRBV5-6	TRBD2	TGTGCCAGCAGCCAAAACCACGGGGGGTCTAACTCCTACGAGCAGTACTTC	CASSQNHGGSNSYEQYF
-	TRBJ1-2	TRBV20-1	-	TGCAGTGCTAGTGGGGGCCCCTATGGCTACACCTTC	CSASGGPYGYTF
few	TRBJ2-7	TRBV27	TRBD1	TGTGCCAGCACCCTCACTACCGGGACAGGGAACTACGAGCAGTACTTC	CASTLTTGTGNYEQYF
once	TRBJ2-7	TRBV7-2	-	TGTGCCAGCAGCTTGGACTGGGCCACAAACTACGAGCAGTACTTC	CASSLDWATNYEQYF
-	TRBJ2-2	TRBV5-1	TRBD1	TGCGCCAGCAGCTTTCAGGGGGACACCGGGGAGCTGTTTTTT	CASSFQGDTGELFF
few	TRBJ2-7	TRBV11-2	-	TGTGCCAGCAGCCGACAGGAAGTCTCCTACGAGCAGTACTTC	CASSRQEVSYEQYF
few	TRBJ1-1	TRBV5-1	-	TGCGCCAGCAGCCCGCTGGGGGGGCAATTAATATTTGAAGCTTTCTTT	CASSPLGGQLIFEAFF
-	TRBJ2-1	TRBV11-3	-	TGTGCCAGCAGTGGGAGCTACAATGAGCAGTTCTTC	CASSGSYNEQFF
-	TRBJ1-5	TRBV3-1/TRBV3-2	-	TGTGCCAGCAGTAGGGGGGGCCAGCCCCAGCATTTT	CASSRGGQPQHF
-	TRBJ2-4	TRBV29-1	-	TGCAGCGTACTGTGGGGCGAAAACATTCAGTACTTC	CSVLWGENIQYF